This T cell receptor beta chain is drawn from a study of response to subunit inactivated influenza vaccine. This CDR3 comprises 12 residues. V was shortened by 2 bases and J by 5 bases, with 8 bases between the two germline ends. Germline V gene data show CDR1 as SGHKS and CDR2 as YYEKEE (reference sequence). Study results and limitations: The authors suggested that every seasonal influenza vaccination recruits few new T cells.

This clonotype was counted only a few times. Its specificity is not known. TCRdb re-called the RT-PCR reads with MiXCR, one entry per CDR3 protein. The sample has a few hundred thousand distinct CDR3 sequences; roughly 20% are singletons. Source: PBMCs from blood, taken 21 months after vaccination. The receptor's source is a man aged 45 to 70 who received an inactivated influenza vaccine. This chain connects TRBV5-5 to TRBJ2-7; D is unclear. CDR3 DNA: TGTGCCAGCAGCTTCGGATCGAACGAGCAGTACTTC. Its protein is CASSFGSNEQYF.